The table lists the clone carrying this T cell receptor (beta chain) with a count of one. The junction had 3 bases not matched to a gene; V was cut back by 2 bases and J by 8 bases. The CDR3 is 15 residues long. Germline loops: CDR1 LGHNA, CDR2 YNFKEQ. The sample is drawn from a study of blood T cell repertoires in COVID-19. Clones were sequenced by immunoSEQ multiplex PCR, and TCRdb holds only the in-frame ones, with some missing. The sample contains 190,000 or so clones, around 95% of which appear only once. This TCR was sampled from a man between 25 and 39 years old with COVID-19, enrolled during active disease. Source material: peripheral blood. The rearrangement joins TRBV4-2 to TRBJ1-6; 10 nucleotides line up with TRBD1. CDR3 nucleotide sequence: TGTGCCAGCAGCCAACCCGGGACAGGGGATTCACCCCTCCACTTT. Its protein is CASSQPGTGDSPLHF.